This TCR beta chain came from a study of graft-versus-host responses after intestinal transplantation. Across the study: Grafts that recipients had were multivisceral, liver-intestinal, or isolated intestinal transplants. Whole-study findings and limits: Recipient-marrow GvH clones were detected, some having first appeared in ileum or blood. Early declines in HvG clones that occurred post-transplant were associated with peak circulating GvH clone levels.

Remarks on this clone: Its antigen is unknown.

Per the germline V gene, CDR1 is KGHSH and CDR2 is LQKENI. With 9 bases removed from V and 1 base from J, the gap between germline ends came to 12 bases. The CDR3 extends over 13 amino acids. The data were produced by immunoSEQ multiplex PCR, yet TCRdb's version contains in-frame clones alone and is incomplete. The sample lists about 24,000 clones, 80% to 90% occurring once. The chain carries TRBV18 and TRBJ1-1; the D is unclear. The clonotype was recovered from a human patient who received an intestinal transplant, so some T cells may come from the graft donor. The source was PBMCs, collected roughly 68 weeks after intestinal transplant. The CDR3 bases are TGTGCCAGTACCCAACAGTGGAACACTGAAGCTTTCTTT. Translating gives CASTQQWNTEAFF.